Each of the 13 T cell receptor beta chains below was sequenced from the same sample in a study of blood T cell repertoires in COVID-19. The method was immunoSEQ multiplex PCR; TCRdb's version includes in-frame clones alone and lacks a portion of them. Of under 300,000 clones detected, roughly 83% appear once; the ten largest clones hold around 12%. The sequenced material came from peripheral blood. These receptors were taken from a man at least 80 years old with acute or convalescent COVID-19.

The V gene is TRBV6-6, the J gene TRBJ2-7; D is possibly TRBD1 (7 bases). Trimming took off 4 bases at V and 6 bases at J, with 13 bases between the two ends. Germline CDR1 MNHNY, CDR2 SVGAGI (reference sequence). CDR3 size: 13 residues. The CDR3 region is CASSFRRGPEQYF. The CDR3 DNA reads as TGTGCCAGCAGTTTTCGGAGGGGGCCCGAGCAGTACTTC.

The chain combines TRBV18 with TRBJ1-6; TRBD1 might be the D (5 bases). Germline V CDR1 and CDR2: KGHSH, LQKENI. Between the trimmed V and J ends, which lost 8 bases and 7 bases, there was a span of 9 bases. The CDR3 extends over 12 amino acids. DNA of the CDR3: TGTGCCAGCGCAGGGCAGAATTCACCCCTCCACTTT. It specifies CASAGQNSPLHF.

The chain carries TRBV5-1 and TRBJ1-3; perhaps TRBD1 as D (6 bases). The CDR3 is 16 amino acids. The V gene's germline CDR1 is SGHRS and CDR2 YFSETQ. Trimming took 4 bases from V and 1 from J, leaving 15 bases between them. DNA for the CDR3: TGCGCCAGCAGCCCCCAAGGGCAGGGGTCTGGAAACACCATATATTTT. It specifies CASSPQGQGSGNTIYF. Full variable domain (outside the CDR3, taken from reference TRBV5-1 and TRBJ1-3): KAGVTQTPRYLIKTRGQQVTLSCSPISGHRSVSWYQQTPGQGLQFLFEYFSETQRNKGNFPGRFSGRQFSNSRSEMNVSTLELGDSALYLCASSPQGQGSGNTIYFGEGSWLTVV.

The rearrangement links TRBV6-5 to TRBJ1-1; D remains ambiguous. Germline-derived CDR1 and CDR2 are MNHEY and SVGAGI. With 5 bases removed from V and 1 base from J, the gap between germline ends came to 5 bases. The CDR3 extends over 12 amino acids. CDR3 bases: TGTGCCAGCAGTCGACAGAACACTGAAGCTTTCTTT. Translated: CASSRQNTEAFF.

The genes are TRBV29-1 and TRBJ1-1; D is uncertain. The V end was cut by 7 bases, the J end by 3 bases, with 15 bases between. The CDR3 has 13 amino acids. Per germline, CDR1 SQVTM and CDR2 ANQGSEA. CDR3 loop: CSARASGDTEAFF. The CDR3 bases are TGCAGCGCACGGGCCTCCGGGGACACTGAAGCTTTCTTT.

The chain employs TRBV28 and TRBJ2-7; D is unclear. Trimming took off 4 bases at V and 0 bases at J, with 7 bases between the two ends. Germline CDR1 and CDR2: MDHEN and SYDVKM. The CDR3 has 13 amino acids. The DNA for the CDR3 is TGTGCCAGCAGTTCGACTCCCTCCTACGAGCAGTACTTC. This encodes CASSSTPSYEQYF.

The chain couples TRBV28 to TRBJ1-2; the match to TRBD1 covers 7 bases. Germline CDR1 and CDR2: MDHEN and SYDVKM. V lost 10 bases and J lost 6; bases outside the gene matches: 5. The CDR3 contains 11 residues. The CDR3 nucleotides are TGTGCCAACCTAGACAGGGATGGCTACACCTTC. Translated: CANLDRDGYTF.

V gene TRBV6-5 combines with J gene TRBJ2-7; 9 positions agree with TRBD1. The CDR3 sequence is 14 residues long. The germline V gene encodes CDR1 MNHEY and CDR2 SVGAGI. The V and J ends lost 7 bases and 2 bases, in that order; junction bases with no gene match: 6. The CDR3 sequence: CASTLGQGPYEQYF. The CDR3 bases are TGTGCCAGCACCCTAGGACAGGGGCCCTACGAGCAGTACTTC.

The chain links TRBV4-2 to TRBJ1-2, with D tentatively TRBD1 (5 bases). Germline CDR1 reads LGHNA; CDR2 reads YNFKEQ. The CDR3 is 15 residues long. V was clipped by 0 bases and J by 0 bases, with 8 bases between them. DNA for the CDR3: TGTGCCAGCAGCCAAGATGACAGTCCTAACTATGGCTACACCTTC. Encoded protein: CASSQDDSPNYGYTF.

The chain employs TRBV5-8 and TRBJ1-2; TRBD1 matches at 10 bases. There are 16 residues in the CDR3. The V segment lost 7 bases and the J segment 2 bases; nucleotides outside the gene matches: 11. Germline CDR1 is SGHTS and CDR2 is YDEGEE. The CDR3 nucleotides are TGTGCCAGCGCTGTCGTAGGGACAGGGGCCAACTATGGCTACACCTTC. Protein sequence: CASAVVGTGANYGYTF.

The chain recombines TRBV28 with TRBJ1-2; 8 positions agree with TRBD1. Per the germline V gene, CDR1 is MDHEN and CDR2 is SYDVKM. Losses at the gene ends were 6 bases for V and 6 bases for J; bases not matched to a gene: 15. This CDR3 has 16 amino acids. CDR3 in DNA: TGTGCCAGCAGCACCGCCCCAGGGGGCGCGGGAAATGGCTACACCTTC. Amino acid sequence: CASSTAPGGAGNGYTF.

V is TRBV5-4 and J is TRBJ1-2, with TRBD1 matching over 7 bases. J gave up 2 bases and V 0 bases, and 1 base lay outside the gene matches. CDR3 size: 14 residues. CDR1 SGHNT and CDR2 YYREEE come from the germline V gene (reference sequence). CDR3 region: CASSLDRGNYGYTF. The CDR3 DNA follows: TGTGCCAGCAGCTTGGACAGGGGCAACTATGGCTACACCTTC.

This chain uses TRBV7-3 with TRBJ1-5, with unresolved D. The germline V gene has CDR1 SGHTA and CDR2 FQGTGA. V gave up 3 bases and J gave up 3 bases, with 6 bases separating them. There are 13 residues in the CDR3. The CDR3 DNA sequence: TGTGCCAGCAGCTTGGCCCACAATCAGCCCCAGCATTTT. Its translation: CASSLAHNQPQHF.